The rows below give T cell receptor beta chains drawn from one sample of a study of blood T cell repertoires in COVID-19. Sequencing was performed with immunoSEQ multiplex PCR; in TCRdb, only in-frame clones are kept and a portion is missing. The sample includes some 370,000 clones, around 89% of them seen just once. Sequenced material: peripheral blood. The receptors here all came from a middle-aged man with acute or convalescent COVID-19. Both conserved end residues are part of each CDR3. The D gene is left open where the match is weak. A row's size may be missing; if present it is once, few, many or a size class.

D gene	V gene	J gene	clone size	CDR3 DNA	CDR3 protein
NA	TRBV3-1/TRBV3-2	TRBJ2-5	NA	TGTGCCAGCAGCCAAATTACCCGGACAGACCTTCAAGAGACCCAGTACTTC	CASSQITRTDLQETQYF
NA	TRBV5-1	TRBJ1-3	NA	TGCGCCAGCAGCCGCCTGGATCAACACAGCTCTGGAAACACCATATATTTT	CASSRLDQHSSGNTIYF
NA	TRBV28	TRBJ1-1	NA	TGTGCCAGCAGTTCCAGGAACACTGAAGCTTTCTTT	CASSSRNTEAFF
TRBD2	TRBV5-1	TRBJ2-1	NA	TGCGCCAGCAGCTTGGGGACTAGCGGGGGCGGGCGTGAGCAGTTCTTC	CASSLGTSGGGREQFF
TRBD2	TRBV5-1	TRBJ2-1	NA	TGCGCCAGCAGCTTAAATAGCGGGAGGGCCTCAAATGAGCAGTTCTTC	CASSLNSGRASNEQFF
TRBD2	TRBV28	TRBJ2-2	NA	TGTGCCAGCAGTTTAGGACTAGCCGCGAACACCGGGGAGCTGTTTTTT	CASSLGLAANTGELFF
TRBD2	TRBV10-1	TRBJ2-7	NA	TGCGCCAGCAGCCCTAGCGGGAGTGTATACGAGCAGTACTTC	CASSPSGSVYEQYF
TRBD1	TRBV24-1	TRBJ2-7	NA	TGTGCCACCCAGGGGGACAGGTCCTACGAGCAGTACTTC	CATQGDRSYEQYF
NA	TRBV28	TRBJ1-1	NA	TGTGCCAGCAGTGAAACGGGGGGATCTGAAGCTTTCTTT	CASSETGGSEAFF
TRBD2	TRBV7-8	TRBJ2-2	NA	TGTGCCAGCAGGGTTGGACTAGCGGGAGGGGGGGAGCTGTTTTTT	CASRVGLAGGGELFF
NA	TRBV5-1	TRBJ2-5	NA	TGCGCCAGCAGCCTCGGACAGCAAGAGACCCAGTACTTC	CASSLGQQETQYF
TRBD1	TRBV10-3	TRBJ2-6	NA	TGTGCCATCAGTGAACCGGGACAGGGGGCTTTCTCTGGGGCCAACGTCCTGACTTTC	CAISEPGQGAFSGANVLTF
TRBD1	TRBV5-1	TRBJ1-1	NA	TGCGCCAGCAGCCCCGGGACAGGGTTCACTGAAGCTTTCTTT	CASSPGTGFTEAFF
TRBD1	TRBV6-5	TRBJ2-3	NA	TGTGCCAGCAGTTCGTGGACAGGGGTGGGGACAGATACGCAGTATTTT	CASSSWTGVGTDTQYF
TRBD2	TRBV7-7	TRBJ2-1	few	TGTGCTAGCAGCTCCCAACTAGCGGGAAGCTACAATGAGCAGTTCTTC	CASSSQLAGSYNEQFF
NA	TRBV6-1	TRBJ2-2	NA	TGTGCCAGCAGTGAAGGCAGGGAGGTCACCGGGGAGCTGTTTTTT	CASSEGREVTGELFF
NA	TRBV7-9	TRBJ2-7	NA	TGTGCCAGCAGCCCTCGACAGGCTTACGAGCAGTACTTC	CASSPRQAYEQYF
NA	TRBV19	TRBJ2-7	NA	TGTGCCAGTAGTATAGATCTTAATGTCGAGCAGTACTTC	CASSIDLNVEQYF
TRBD2	TRBV19	TRBJ2-1	NA	TGTGCCAGTAGTATAGGACTAGCGGGGGGTCGAAATGAGCAGTTCTTC	CASSIGLAGGRNEQFF
NA	TRBV19	TRBJ2-5	NA	TGTGCCAGTAGTATCCATAGTCCCAGGGGTAGGGAGGAGACCCAGTACTTC	CASSIHSPRGREETQYF
TRBD2	TRBV19	TRBJ2-3	NA	TGTGCCAGTAGTATTCGGATGATCTCGGGACTAGCGGGGGGGCCAACAGATACGCAGTATTTT	CASSIRMISGLAGGPTDTQYF
NA	TRBV2	TRBJ2-4	NA	TGTGCCAGCAGGGCGGGAATTGTCTTGGCCAAAAACATTCAGTACTTC	CASRAGIVLAKNIQYF
TRBD2	TRBV9	TRBJ2-7	NA	TGTGCCAGCAGCGTAAGCGGGGGGTACGAGCAGTACTTC	CASSVSGGYEQYF
TRBD2	TRBV19	TRBJ2-7	NA	TGTGCCAGTAGTATAGCTAGCGGGGGGAACTACGAGCAGTACTTC	CASSIASGGNYEQYF
NA	TRBV27	TRBJ2-7	NA	TGTGCCAGCAGTTTGGGGCGGACTACCTACGAGCAGTACTTC	CASSLGRTTYEQYF
TRBD1	TRBV11-3	TRBJ1-3	once	TGTGCCAGCAGCCCCGGACAGGGGTCTGGAAACACCATATATTTT	CASSPGQGSGNTIYF
TRBD1	TRBV29-1	TRBJ1-1	NA	TGCAGCGTATACGGGACAGGTTTGAACACTGAAGCTTTCTTT	CSVYGTGLNTEAFF
NA	TRBV5-1	TRBJ1-1	NA	TGCGCCAGCAGCTTCGGAGGGACCCAGAACACTGAAGCTTTCTTT	CASSFGGTQNTEAFF
TRBD1	TRBV6-5	TRBJ1-1	NA	TGTGCCAGCAGTTACCCCGGGACAGGGATTGATGAAGCTTTCTTT	CASSYPGTGIDEAFF